This is a list of T cell receptor beta chains from one sample in a study of cytomegalovirus exposure and HLA in healthy donors. Assay used: immunoSEQ multiplex PCR; TCRdb lists only in-frame clones, some missing. The sample includes under 140,000 clones, approximately 82% seen only once; the top ten take 10% to 15%. Material: PBMCs. The source is a man aged 30 to 45 in good health and CMV-seropositive. The CDR3 runs from the conserved cysteine through the conserved F or W. The order of the fields is D gene, V gene, J gene, clone size, CDR3 DNA, CDR3 protein. D genes are given only for firm matches. The listing skips clone size in some rows; elsewhere it reads once, few, many or a size class.

>.|TRBV5-8|TRBJ2-2|.
TGTGCCAGCATTCCCAAGGGGGCGAACACCGGGGAGCTGTTTTTT
CASIPKGANTGELFF
>.|TRBV5-4|TRBJ2-7|.
TGTGCCAGCAGCTTGAGCTCTACCGAACCCTCCTACGAGCAGTACTTC
CASSLSSTEPSYEQYF
>.|TRBV29-1|TRBJ2-3|.
TGCAGCGTTGATCGCGGCACAGATACGCAGTATTTT
CSVDRGTDTQYF
>TRBD1|TRBV6-5|TRBJ1-6|once
TGTGCCAGCAGTTACTCCCCGGGACAGGGTTCACCCCTCCACTTT
CASSYSPGQGSPLHF
>.|TRBV5-8|TRBJ2-7|.
TGTGCCAGCAGCTACGGGGGCTCCTACGAGCAGTACTTC
CASSYGGSYEQYF
>.|TRBV7-7|TRBJ2-5|.
TGTGCCAGCAGCCCGCCAGGGACACGGCCGACCCAGTACTTC
CASSPPGTRPTQYF
>.|TRBV11-2|TRBJ2-7|.
TGTGCCAGCAGCTTAGAACAAAGGGGAGGCTACGAGCAGTACTTC
CASSLEQRGGYEQYF
>TRBD1|TRBV7-9|TRBJ1-2|few
TGTGCCACCAGGGGGGCAGATTTCTCCTATGGCTACACCTTC
CATRGADFSYGYTF
>.|TRBV2|TRBJ1-6|.
TGTGCCAGCAGTGATGACCCCCCGGGAAATTCACCCCTCCACTTT
CASSDDPPGNSPLHF
>TRBD1|TRBV28|TRBJ1-5|.
TGTGCCAGCAGCCAGGCAGGGACAGGTTATCAGCCCCAGCATTTT
CASSQAGTGYQPQHF
>.|TRBV6-6|TRBJ1-2|once
TGTGCCAGCAGTCAGGGTGCGGTGAATGGCTACACCTTC
CASSQGAVNGYTF
>.|TRBV11-2|TRBJ2-1|.
TGTGCCAGCAGCCTATCCCAGGGGCCCCATGAGCAGTTCTTC
CASSLSQGPHEQFF
>.|TRBV4-1|TRBJ2-5|.
TGCGCCAGCAGCCAACGACAGTACCAAGAGACCCAGTACTTC
CASSQRQYQETQYF
>TRBD1|TRBV2|TRBJ1-1|.
TGTGCCAGCAGTGGCGGGACAGTGAACACTGAAGCTTTCTTT
CASSGGTVNTEAFF
>.|TRBV4-3|TRBJ1-3|.
TGCGCCAGCAGCCAAGATCCCACAATCGGAAACACCATATATTTT
CASSQDPTIGNTIYF
>.|TRBV11-2|TRBJ2-5|.
TGTGCCAGCAGCCAACCCGGGACACCGACGGAAGAGACCCAGTACTTC
CASSQPGTPTEETQYF
>.|TRBV28|TRBJ1-2|.
TGTGCCAGCATCACCGGGACTAACGGCTACACCTTC
CASITGTNGYTF
>.|TRBV11-3|TRBJ1-1|.
TGTGCCAGCAGCTTAGGGGACGGGGGGATTACTGAAGCTTTCTTT
CASSLGDGGITEAFF
>.|TRBV6-1|TRBJ1-2|.
TGTGCCAGCAGTGAAGATGAGGGGGGGTATGGCTACACCTTC
CASSEDEGGYGYTF
>TRBD1|TRBV19|TRBJ2-5|.
TGTGCCAGTAGTGCAAGGGACAGCCAAGAGACCCAGTACTTC
CASSARDSQETQYF
>.|TRBV20-1|TRBJ2-7|.
TGCAGTGCTGAGGACTCGCCCGAGCAGTACTTC
CSAEDSPEQYF
>TRBD1|TRBV28|TRBJ2-5|.
TGTGCCAGCAGTCTACCGACAGGGAGAGGGACCCAGTACTTC
CASSLPTGRGTQYF
>TRBD1|TRBV19|TRBJ2-6|.
TGTGCCAGTAATCCCGGGACAGGAATCTCTGGGGCCAACGTCCTGACTTTC
CASNPGTGISGANVLTF
>.|TRBV27|TRBJ1-2|.
TGTGCCAGCAGGCGGATGGGGCTAACGGTTTTGGATGGCTACACCTTC
CASRRMGLTVLDGYTF
>TRBD1|TRBV11-3|TRBJ2-1|.
TGTGCCAGCAGCCCCAGGGGGCCCAGGGAGCAGTTCTTC
CASSPRGPREQFF
>TRBD1|TRBV5-1|TRBJ2-1|.
TGCGCCAGCACCCGACAGGGGGAGAATGAGCAGTTCTTC
CASTRQGENEQFF
>TRBD1|TRBV27|TRBJ1-6|.
TGTGCCAGCAGTCAGACAGGGCCCGCCGGTTCACCCCTCCACTTT
CASSQTGPAGSPLHF
>.|TRBV4-1|TRBJ1-1|.
TGCGCCAGCAGTCCCACACCGAACACTGAAGCTTTCTTT
CASSPTPNTEAFF
>TRBD1|TRBV19|TRBJ2-7|.
TGTGCCAGTAGTGGGACAGGGCAGGCCTACGAGCAGTACTTC
CASSGTGQAYEQYF
>.|TRBV4-3|TRBJ2-5|.
TGCGCCAGCAGCCAAGATTATTCCCTAGATCCCAGGACCCAGTACTTC
CASSQDYSLDPRTQYF
>.|TRBV14|TRBJ2-3|.
TGTGCCAGCAGCCAAGGAGTCTTCACAGATACGCAGTATTTT
CASSQGVFTDTQYF
>TRBD1|TRBV5-1|TRBJ1-2|.
TGCGCCAGCAGCTCAGGGACAGGAGCTCGTGGCTACACCTTC
CASSSGTGARGYTF
>.|TRBV6-1|TRBJ2-7|.
TGTGCCAGCAGCCAGGACACGTTGAAATCCTACGAGCAGTACTTC
CASSQDTLKSYEQYF
>TRBD1|TRBV28|TRBJ1-4|.
TGTGCCAGCAGTTTAGCCCCGGACAGGCGGGAAAAACTGTTTTTT
CASSLAPDRREKLFF
>TRBD1|TRBV7-9|TRBJ1-6|.
TGTGCCAGCAGCCCATCCGGGCAGGGGGGTTCACCCCTCCACTTT
CASSPSGQGGSPLHF
>TRBD1|TRBV5-4|TRBJ1-2|.
TGTGCCAGCAGGCAATCAATGGGACAGAATGGCTACACCTTC
CASRQSMGQNGYTF
>TRBD1|TRBV6-5|TRBJ2-5|few
TGTGCCTCACGACGGACAGGCCAAGAGACCCAGTACTTC
CASRRTGQETQYF
>.|TRBV7-9|TRBJ1-2|.
TGTGCCAGCAGCTTAGGATCTCCAGGGAACTATGGCTACACCTTC
CASSLGSPGNYGYTF
>.|TRBV19|TRBJ1-2|.
TGTGCCAGTAGTATAGGGGGAGGCGATACGATTAACTATGGCTACACCTTC
CASSIGGGDTINYGYTF
>.|TRBV27|TRBJ1-1|.
TGTGCCAGCAGTCCGCTGCAGGGAGGAACTGAAGCTTTCTTT
CASSPLQGGTEAFF
>TRBD1|TRBV25-1|TRBJ2-2|.
TGTGCCAGCAGTGAGGACAGGCTCGCGAACACCGGGGAGCTGTTTTTT
CASSEDRLANTGELFF
>.|TRBV28|TRBJ1-6|.
TGTGCCAGCAGTAATGGGGGGGGCTCGTCACCCCTCCACTTT
CASSNGGGSSPLHF
>.|TRBV6-5|TRBJ1-3|once
TGTGCCAGCAGTTACCAACAGAGAAACTCTGGAAACACCATATATTTT
CASSYQQRNSGNTIYF
>.|TRBV5-6|TRBJ2-3|.
TGTGCCAGCAGCTCCGGGAGAACCACAGATACGCAGTATTTT
CASSSGRTTDTQYF
>TRBD1|TRBV4-3|TRBJ1-1|.
TGCGCCAGCAGCCGGACAGGGGTAAACACTGAAGCTTTCTTT
CASSRTGVNTEAFF
>TRBD1|TRBV7-8|TRBJ1-2|.
TGTGCCAGCAGCTCAAGGACAGGGGAGTTCAATGGCTACACCTTC
CASSSRTGEFNGYTF
>.|TRBV30|TRBJ1-1|.
TGTGCCTGGAGTGGGGCGAACGCTGAAGCTTTCTTT
CAWSGANAEAFF
>TRBD1|TRBV19|TRBJ2-7|once
TGTGCCAGTAGTATTGGACAGGGGGAGGACGAGCAGTACTTC
CASSIGQGEDEQYF
>TRBD1|TRBV9|TRBJ1-1|once
TGTGCCAGCAGCATCGGGACAGGGGGGCTGAACACTGAAGCTTTCTTT
CASSIGTGGLNTEAFF